A single T cell receptor beta chain is shown here with its context. What antigen it recognizes has not been identified. Nothing much larger sits one base from this clone, and base qualities are not available. The data derive from a study of CD8 T cells in Susac syndrome (dated by TCRdb to about 2019). Notes on the research overall: Among the Susac syndrome patients who were sequenced, clinically active disease was present in six and clinical remission was observed in eight. At blood withdrawal, Susac syndrome patients were either therapy-naive, taking corticosteroids (in some cases with IVIg as well), or taking IVIg alone. CD8+ T cell repertoire clonality was compared between around eleven healthy donors, around 14 Susac syndrome patients and about 15 multiple sclerosis patients. Whether CD8+ T cell activation and differentiation in Susac syndrome was antigen driven was tested using repertoire sequencing. Beyond this particular receptor, the publication reports: Some 15 Susac-specific public clones were identified in the total CD8+ repertoire, and five Susac-specific public clones were identified in the CD8+ TEMRA repertoire. Clonal expansion was seen in Susac syndrome CD8+ repertoires, peaking in CD8+ TEMRA cells and being greater in clinically active patients than in remitting ones. The study acknowledged that relatively few individuals were included in the TCR sequencing and HLA analysis.

RNA was extracted using the RNeasy kit, and about 0.5 to 1 ug of the RNA was reverse transcribed with random hexamers. The immunoSEQ multiplex PCR assay, covering 54 Vbeta and 13 Jbeta segments, was used to amplify TCR beta CDR3 regions. PCR amplification bias was corrected by using a synthetic template baseline for primer optimization and computational correction. In the source study's methods: Reads were assigned to V, D and J genes according to IMGT and analyzed in immunoSEQ Analyzer, with only productive sequences retained. Clonality was calculated as one minus the Shannon entropy normalized by log2 of the number of productive unique sequences. For each patient and control, public and private clones were evaluated among the 100 most prevalent clones. Clones were defined as Susac-specific when absent from the healthy and MS cohorts, from about a thousand published viral clones and from other ImmuneACCESS disease sequences. The public reads were run again by TCRdb, first through fastp at Q25 and then through MiXCR, and only productive beta chains were kept. One record per CDR3 amino acid sequence lists the most common genes and DNA. Here the V and J calls rest on TCRdb's processing, not on the authors' analysis. Recorded for this sample are some 110,000 distinct CDR3 sequences; roughly 94% of them occurred a single time. Around 0.28% of the sample rests with the top ten.

Peripheral blood CD8+ and CD4+ T cells from healthy donors, Susac syndrome patients and multiple sclerosis patients were profiled using high-throughput TCR beta sequencing. The Susac syndrome patients fulfilled recently defined diagnostic criteria for definite or probable disease. Bulk CD8+ and CD4+ T cells were purified magnetically by negative isolation, whereas CD8+ TEMRA cells were enriched by FACS. Blood was collected in EDTA tubes and processed within 24 hours, with PBMCs isolated through density gradient centrifugation. PBMCs intended for TCR sequencing were cryopreserved in liquid nitrogen and thawed later in a water bath at 37 degrees C. The sorted or isolated CD4+, CD8+ and CD8+ TEMRA cells reached a purity of at least 90%. Relative to germline, V is missing 6 bases and J is missing 0 bases, with 10 bases of the junction outside any gene match. There are 15 amino acids in the CDR3, from cysteine to phenylalanine inclusive. Left in the record is the CDR3 DNA by itself, 45 bases read in frame from the first base. Taken from the germline V gene (reference sequence), the CDR1 and CDR2 loops are DFQATT and SNEGSKA.

This sequence originates from a human donor with Susac syndrome. The sequenced sample consisted of CD8+ T cells from PBMCs. The chain is made from TRBV20-1 and TRBJ1-1; the central 7 bases match TRBD1. The DNA sequence is as follows: TGCAGTGCCGTCGGACAGGCGATCATGAACACTGAAGCTTTCTTT. Translated, this gives CSAVGQAIMNTEAFF.